A selection of T cell receptor beta chains follows, all from one sample in a study of T cell changes during pregnancy in multiple sclerosis. Clones were read by immunoSEQ multiplex PCR, and TCRdb kept only the in-frame ones, dropping some. The table includes about 79,000 clones, roughly 95% detected once. The specimen was peripheral blood, collected in the second trimester of pregnancy. These receptors originate from a female donor in good health, enrolled as a control in a pregnancy study. Both conserved end residues are part of each CDR3. The D gene is left open where the match is weak. Clone size is shown for a subset of rows, as once, few, many or a class of expanded clone.

d_call: TRBD1; clone_size: .; j_call: TRBJ1-1; v_call: TRBV6-5; cdr3_nt: TGTGCCAGCAGGGGGACAGGAGGTATGAACACTGAAGCTTTCTTT; cdr3_aa: CASRGTGGMNTEAFF
d_call: TRBD1; clone_size: .; j_call: TRBJ1-3; v_call: TRBV7-9; cdr3_nt: TGTGCCAGCAGCTCCAGAGGGACAGGGGTCGTGGACACCATATATTTT; cdr3_aa: CASSSRGTGVVDTIYF
d_call: .; clone_size: .; j_call: TRBJ1-1; v_call: TRBV19; cdr3_nt: TGTGCCAGTAGTATAGATCACAGGGAGGGCAACACTGAAGCTTTCTTT; cdr3_aa: CASSIDHREGNTEAFF
d_call: .; clone_size: .; j_call: TRBJ1-5; v_call: TRBV19; cdr3_nt: TGTGCCAGTAGTATAGACGGTGGTCAGCCCCAGCATTTT; cdr3_aa: CASSIDGGQPQHF
d_call: .; clone_size: .; j_call: TRBJ2-5; v_call: TRBV30; cdr3_nt: TGTGCCTGGAGTGTGCGGGGCGCGGAGACCCAGTACTTC; cdr3_aa: CAWSVRGAETQYF
d_call: TRBD1; clone_size: .; j_call: TRBJ1-4; v_call: TRBV30; cdr3_nt: TGTGCCTGTTCCGGAAGACAGGGCGACGAAAAACTGTTTTTT; cdr3_aa: CACSGRQGDEKLFF
d_call: TRBD1; clone_size: .; j_call: TRBJ2-3; v_call: TRBV27; cdr3_nt: TGTGCCGTCCGGGACAGACTCACAGATACGCAGTATTTT; cdr3_aa: CAVRDRLTDTQYF
d_call: .; clone_size: .; j_call: TRBJ1-3; v_call: TRBV2; cdr3_nt: TGTGCCAGCAGTGAAGAAGGGGTGGGAGGAAACACCATATATTTT; cdr3_aa: CASSEEGVGGNTIYF
d_call: TRBD1; clone_size: .; j_call: TRBJ2-7; v_call: TRBV5-4; cdr3_nt: TGTGCCAGCAAACAGGGGTACGAGCAGTACTTC; cdr3_aa: CASKQGYEQYF
d_call: TRBD1; clone_size: .; j_call: TRBJ1-2; v_call: TRBV7-9; cdr3_nt: TGTGCCAGCAGCCGGGACAGCCTGGGGGGAGGAGATGGCTACACCTTC; cdr3_aa: CASSRDSLGGGDGYTF
d_call: TRBD1; clone_size: .; j_call: TRBJ2-7; v_call: TRBV19; cdr3_nt: TGTGCCAGTAGTACCCGGGACAGCCATCCCTACGAGCAGTACTTC; cdr3_aa: CASSTRDSHPYEQYF
d_call: .; clone_size: .; j_call: TRBJ2-3; v_call: TRBV4-3; cdr3_nt: TGCGCCAGCAGCCAAGAAGCAGGGGATACGCAGTATTTT; cdr3_aa: CASSQEAGDTQYF
d_call: .; clone_size: .; j_call: TRBJ1-1; v_call: TRBV13; cdr3_nt: TGTGCCAGCCAAGGGGACATCCTCACTGAAGCTTTCTTT; cdr3_aa: CASQGDILTEAFF
d_call: TRBD2; clone_size: .; j_call: TRBJ2-1; v_call: TRBV7-2; cdr3_nt: TGTGCCAGCAGCCCCAGGACTAGCGGGGGGGCGAACAATGAGCAGTTCTTC; cdr3_aa: CASSPRTSGGANNEQFF
d_call: TRBD1; clone_size: .; j_call: TRBJ1-1; v_call: TRBV4-3; cdr3_nt: TGCGCCAGCAGAAACAGGGGGAACACTGAAGCTTTCTTT; cdr3_aa: CASRNRGNTEAFF
d_call: .; clone_size: .; j_call: TRBJ1-4; v_call: TRBV7-6; cdr3_nt: TGTGCCAGCAGCCCACGACTCATTGAAAAACTGTTTTTT; cdr3_aa: CASSPRLIEKLFF
d_call: .; clone_size: .; j_call: TRBJ1-2; v_call: TRBV11-3; cdr3_nt: TGTGCCAGCAGCGCAGAGGGTAGGGGGAGTAACTATGGCTACACCTTC; cdr3_aa: CASSAEGRGSNYGYTF
d_call: TRBD2; clone_size: once; j_call: TRBJ2-3; v_call: TRBV9; cdr3_nt: TGTGCCAGCAGCGCCGGACCCGGCGGGGGTAGCACAGATACGCAGTATTTT; cdr3_aa: CASSAGPGGGSTDTQYF
d_call: TRBD2; clone_size: .; j_call: TRBJ2-3; v_call: TRBV30; cdr3_nt: TGTGCCTGGAGTGGGGTGCGGACTAGCGGGGGGGCCGGTGGCACAGATACGCAGTATTTT; cdr3_aa: CAWSGVRTSGGAGGTDTQYF
d_call: TRBD1; clone_size: once; j_call: TRBJ2-1; v_call: TRBV7-3; cdr3_nt: TGTGCCAGCAGCCCCGGACAGGGAACCTACAATGAGCAGTTCTTC; cdr3_aa: CASSPGQGTYNEQFF
d_call: .; clone_size: .; j_call: TRBJ1-2; v_call: TRBV11-2; cdr3_nt: TGTGCCAGCAGCCTATCCCAGGGGAATTATGGCTACACCTTC; cdr3_aa: CASSLSQGNYGYTF
d_call: .; clone_size: .; j_call: TRBJ2-5; v_call: TRBV7-6; cdr3_nt: TGTGCCAGCAGCTTAGGCGGGCTTAAAGAGACCCAGTACTTC; cdr3_aa: CASSLGGLKETQYF
d_call: .; clone_size: .; j_call: TRBJ2-1; v_call: TRBV7-3; cdr3_nt: TGTGCCAGCAGCCCCCATGGGGGCCCTTCCTACAATGAGCAGTTCTTC; cdr3_aa: CASSPHGGPSYNEQFF
d_call: .; clone_size: .; j_call: TRBJ1-4; v_call: TRBV11-2; cdr3_nt: TGTGCCAGCACCCACGGGGCAACTAATGAAAAACTGTTTTTT; cdr3_aa: CASTHGATNEKLFF
d_call: TRBD1; clone_size: .; j_call: TRBJ1-1; v_call: TRBV11-3; cdr3_nt: TGTGCCAGCAGCTCCTACCAAGGGACAGGGCGCACTGAAGCTTTCTTT; cdr3_aa: CASSSYQGTGRTEAFF
d_call: TRBD1; clone_size: .; j_call: TRBJ1-6; v_call: TRBV6-5; cdr3_nt: TGTGCCAGCAGAGCAGACAGGGGGCGCGACTCACCCCTCCACTTT; cdr3_aa: CASRADRGRDSPLHF
d_call: .; clone_size: .; j_call: TRBJ1-1; v_call: TRBV27; cdr3_nt: TGTGCCAGCAGTTTACAGCAGGGGTCGTTTATCGGCACTGAAGCTTTCTTT; cdr3_aa: CASSLQQGSFIGTEAFF
d_call: .; clone_size: .; j_call: TRBJ1-2; v_call: TRBV19; cdr3_nt: TGTGCCAGTAGTATCGCGGGGGTTGGCTACACCTTC; cdr3_aa: CASSIAGVGYTF
d_call: .; clone_size: .; j_call: TRBJ1-2; v_call: TRBV19; cdr3_nt: TGTGCCAGTAGTATTAGGGAGGGTGGCTACACCTTC; cdr3_aa: CASSIREGGYTF
d_call: TRBD2; clone_size: .; j_call: TRBJ2-7; v_call: TRBV7-2; cdr3_nt: TGTGCCAGCAGCGGTAGCGGGGGGGCCGGCTACGAGCAGTACTTC; cdr3_aa: CASSGSGGAGYEQYF
d_call: TRBD1; clone_size: .; j_call: TRBJ2-7; v_call: TRBV7-8; cdr3_nt: TGTGCCAGCAGCTTAGTCGGGACAGACGAGCAGTACTTC; cdr3_aa: CASSLVGTDEQYF
d_call: TRBD1; clone_size: .; j_call: TRBJ2-7; v_call: TRBV7-9; cdr3_nt: TGTGCCAGCAGCCCCGGACAGGGAGCTACCTACGAGCAGTACTTC; cdr3_aa: CASSPGQGATYEQYF
d_call: TRBD2; clone_size: .; j_call: TRBJ2-1; v_call: TRBV7-3; cdr3_nt: TGTGCCAGCAGCTCCTCAATGGCGGGGGTATACAATGAGCAGTTCTTC; cdr3_aa: CASSSSMAGVYNEQFF
d_call: TRBD1; clone_size: .; j_call: TRBJ1-2; v_call: TRBV11-2; cdr3_nt: TGTGCCAGCAGCCCTTCCCGGGACAGGGGGCTCAACTATGGCTACACCTTC; cdr3_aa: CASSPSRDRGLNYGYTF
d_call: TRBD1; clone_size: .; j_call: TRBJ1-5; v_call: TRBV28; cdr3_nt: TGTGCCAGCAGGACAGGGAGTCTTAGCAATCAGCCCCAGCATTTT; cdr3_aa: CASRTGSLSNQPQHF
d_call: .; clone_size: .; j_call: TRBJ2-1; v_call: TRBV11-1; cdr3_nt: TGTGCCAGCACGCTACAGTCCTCGGGGTACAATGAGCAGTTCTTC; cdr3_aa: CASTLQSSGYNEQFF
d_call: .; clone_size: .; j_call: TRBJ2-5; v_call: TRBV29-1; cdr3_nt: TGCAGCGTTGAGCAGGAGACCCAGTACTTC; cdr3_aa: CSVEQETQYF